A selection of T cell receptor beta chains follows, all from one sample in a study of control samples from healthy donors and cancer patients. The repertoire was sequenced with immunoSEQ multiplex PCR; TCRdb's copy has only in-frame clones and lacks some. The table has more than 95,000 clones, 85% to 95% seen once. The sequenced sample consisted of blood. All receptors derive from a man younger than 40 in good health. CDR3s include the opening cysteine and the closing phenylalanine or tryptophan. Each record gives: CDR3 protein, CDR3 DNA, J gene, clone size, V gene, D gene. A D gene is named only where the DNA matches it firmly. Size values are once, few and many counts, or a class for expanded clones, and some rows have none.

CASSQERGNYGYTF	TGTGCCAGCAGCCAAGAAAGGGGGAACTATGGCTACACCTTC	TRBJ1-2	NA	TRBV4-2	NA
CASSPRSLTIPEAFF	TGTGCCAGCAGCCCCCGTTCCCTAACGATCCCTGAAGCTTTCTTT	TRBJ1-1	NA	TRBV14	NA
CASSLVNDRADSPLHF	TGTGCCAGCAGTTTAGTGAACGACAGGGCGGATTCACCCCTCCACTTT	TRBJ1-6	NA	TRBV27	TRBD1
CASSQDRGLEQPQHF	TGTGCCAGCAGTCAAGACAGGGGGCTTGAACAGCCCCAGCATTTT	TRBJ1-5	NA	TRBV28	TRBD1
CASSITQGGFQPQHF	TGTGCCAGTAGTATAACGCAGGGGGGTTTTCAGCCCCAGCATTTT	TRBJ1-5	few	TRBV19	TRBD1
CASSPTMELFF	TGTGCCAGCAGTCCTACTATGGAGCTGTTTTTT	TRBJ2-2	NA	TRBV28	NA
CASSSTRPAGGNEQFF	TGTGCCAGCAGTAGTACCCGACCCGCGGGTGGGAATGAGCAGTTCTTC	TRBJ2-1	NA	TRBV7-8	NA
CASSDPLVGQGASADEKLFF	TGTGCCAGCAGTGACCCCCTTGTGGGACAGGGGGCGAGTGCGGATGAAAAACTGTTTTTT	TRBJ1-4	few	TRBV6-4	TRBD1
CASSPSEGETQYF	TGTGCCAGCAGTCCCTCGGAAGGGGAGACCCAGTACTTC	TRBJ2-5	NA	TRBV2	NA
CASSIQGEDYGYTF	TGTGCCAGTAGTATTCAAGGGGAGGACTATGGCTACACCTTC	TRBJ1-2	NA	TRBV19	NA
CASRRPGSLGTQYF	TGTGCCAGTCGCAGGCCAGGGTCGTTGGGGACCCAGTACTTC	TRBJ2-5	NA	TRBV28	NA
CASSPGSRGGQETQYF	TGTGCCAGCAGCCCTGGGAGCCGTGGGGGCCAAGAGACCCAGTACTTC	TRBJ2-5	NA	TRBV14	NA
CAWRFSAEAFF	TGTGCCTGGAGGTTTTCGGCTGAAGCTTTCTTT	TRBJ1-1	NA	TRBV30	NA
CASSSIAGGGDTQYF	TGTGCCAGCAGTTCAATCGCGGGGGGGGGAGATACGCAGTATTTT	TRBJ2-3	NA	TRBV2	TRBD2
CASSSDSDYGYTF	TGTGCCAGCAGTTCGGACAGTGACTATGGCTACACCTTC	TRBJ1-2	NA	TRBV28	NA
CATSEELQETQYF	TGTGCCACCAGTGAAGAACTACAAGAGACCCAGTACTTC	TRBJ2-5	NA	TRBV2	NA
CASSPTSRTNTEAFF	TGTGCCAGCAGCCCTACCAGTAGGACGAACACTGAAGCTTTCTTT	TRBJ1-1	NA	TRBV9	NA
CASSPGQGDPGAFF	TGTGCCAGCAGCCCGGGACAGGGGGACCCTGGGGCTTTCTTT	TRBJ1-1	NA	TRBV11-2	TRBD1